This entry concerns a single T cell receptor (beta chain). This specimen comes from a study of blood T cell repertoires in COVID-19. Study in general: Samples representing acute and convalescent COVID-19 were sourced from the United States, Italy and Spain. Nucleic acid was either cDNA or gDNA, and it came from T cells, B-cell-depleted T cells, or PBMCs.

The data were produced by immunoSEQ multiplex PCR, yet TCRdb's version contains in-frame clones alone and is incomplete. The data contain more than 150,000 clones, around four fifths of them singletons. Material: PBMCs or T cells enriched from blood (not recorded which). This TCR derives from a woman in her forties or fifties who had recovered from COVID-19.

The CDR3 reads CASSQDSASSYNEQFF. CDR3 nucleotides: TGTGCCAGCAGCCAAGACAGCGCGAGCTCCTACAATGAGCAGTTCTTC. V gene TRBV4-2 combines with J gene TRBJ2-1; D remains ambiguous. Trimming took 0 bases from V and 0 from J, leaving 9 bases between them. This CDR3 comprises 16 residues. Germline CDR1 and CDR2: LGHNA and YNFKEQ.